This T cell receptor (beta chain) was recorded in a study of shared clonotypes between healthy human individuals. V shed 2 bases and J shed 3 bases, with 6 bases lying between them. The CDR3 loop spans 13 amino acids. Per germline, CDR1 MNHNS and CDR2 SASEGT. Deep-level assay runs were performed. The protocol was immunoSEQ multiplex PCR, while the TCRdb copy is restricted to in-frame clones and leaves out a portion. Of over 400,000 clones in the sample, over 70% were seen once. This TCR derives from a middle-aged woman in good health. Some clones in this sample may be carry-over from other donors' samples. Sequences were obtained from PBMCs. V is TRBV6-1 and J is TRBJ2-3; maybe TRBD1 (5 bases). This chain's CDR3 is CASSESGTDTQYF. The CDR3 coding sequence is TGTGCCAGCAGTGAATCAGGGACAGATACGCAGTATTTT.